What follows are 30 T cell receptor beta chains derived from one specimen sequenced in a study of PD-1 blockade in classical Hodgkin lymphoma. The method was immunoSEQ multiplex PCR; TCRdb's version includes in-frame clones alone and lacks a portion of them. The sample contains 65,000 to 95,000 clones, roughly 89% of which appear only once. Patients all relapsed after autologous stem cell transplantation, and there was variation in brentuximab vedotin exposure. Material: peripheral blood mononuclear cells (PBMCs), obtained at baseline. The origin of the receptors is a human donor with classical Hodgkin lymphoma.

The chain joins TRBV7-2 to TRBJ1-3; D perhaps matches TRBD1 (6 bases). CDR3 length equals 15 residues. CDR1 and CDR2 from the germline V gene are SGHTA and FQGNSA. V was pared by 2 bases and J by 3 bases, with 11 bases between. CDR3 loop: CASSLQGSGGNTIYF. CDR3 nucleotides: TGTGCCAGCAGCTTACAGGGGAGCGGTGGAAACACCATATATTTT.

The gene calls are TRBV7-2 and TRBJ2-7; 8 nucleotides agree with TRBD1. This CDR3 region has 15 residues. Germline V gives CDR1 SGHTA, CDR2 FQGNSA. Trimming at V came to 5 bases and at J to 5 bases, leaving 11 bases not matched to a gene. DNA of the CDR3: TGTGCCAGCAGCCCGATGGACAGGGTTGGACACGAGCAGTACTTC. The encoded protein is CASSPMDRVGHEQYF.

The CDR3 loop is CASSLAGTAVARTF. CDR3 DNA sequence: TGTGCCAGCAGCCTCGCCGGGACAGCGGTCGCACGAACCTTC. The genes are TRBV7-9 and TRBJ1-2, with 7 bases lining up with TRBD1. CDR3 length equals 14 residues. From germline, CDR1 is SEHNR and CDR2 FQNEAQ (reference sequence). Trimming cost V 5 bases and J 14 bases; bases outside gene matches: 17.

V is TRBV15 and J is TRBJ2-4, with D possibly being TRBD2 (5 bases). The V gene's germline CDR1 is LNHNV and CDR2 YYDKDF (reference sequence). V was cut by 0 bases and J by 7 bases, with 10 bases left in between. The length of the CDR3 is 14 residues. The CDR3 DNA is TGTGCCACCAGCAGAGATTTAACGGGGAACATTCAGTACTTC. It yields the protein CATSRDLTGNIQYF.

The rearrangement links TRBV5-1 to TRBJ1-5, with 9 bases fitting TRBD1. Trimming took 4 bases from V and 7 from J; bases not matched to a gene: 6. CDR1 SGHRS and CDR2 YFSETQ come from the germline V gene. The CDR3 length is 14 residues. CDR3 sequence (DNA): TGCGCCAGCAGCCCAGACAGGGGGGACCAGCCCCAGCATTTT. It specifies CASSPDRGDQPQHF.

A single count supports this clone. The rearrangement joins TRBV29-1 to TRBJ2-1, with 13 bases identical to TRBD2. The junction had 5 bases not matched to a gene; V was cut back by 0 bases and J by 6 bases. CDR3 length: 16 residues. Germline CDR1 is SQVTM and CDR2 is ANQGSEA. The CDR3 DNA sequence: TGCAGCGTTGAAGACCCACTAGCGGGAGGGCCCAATGAGCAGTTCTTC. Amino acid sequence: CSVEDPLAGGPNEQFF.

The chain couples TRBV7-9 to TRBJ1-1; TRBD1 is a possible D gene (5 bases). This CDR3 comprises 16 residues. CDR1 is SEHNR and CDR2 is FQNEAQ in the germline V gene (reference sequence). V lost 4 bases and J lost 0, with 15 bases in between. The CDR3, as DNA: TGTGCCAGCAGCTCGACAAAGACAGCGATGAACACTGAAGCTTTCTTT. It codes for CASSSTKTAMNTEAFF.

The CDR3 region is CASTNSGSVTEAFF. The CDR3 bases are TGTGCCAGCACCAACAGCGGAAGTGTCACTGAAGCTTTCTTT. This chain uses TRBV6-5 with TRBJ1-1; D remains ambiguous. CDR1 and CDR2 (germline): MNHEY, SVGAGI. V gave up 7 bases and J gave up 4 bases, with 16 bases separating them. The CDR3 contains 14 residues.

The V call is TRBV10-1, the J call TRBJ2-3; 7 bases match TRBD2. The trim removed 2 bases at V and 3 bases at J, leaving 2 bases unmatched. The length of the CDR3 is 14 residues. Germline V gives CDR1 WNHNN, CDR2 SYGVQD (reference sequence). The CDR3 bases are TGCGCCAGCAGTGAGGGCGGGAGAACAGATACGCAGTATTTT. Protein sequence: CASSEGGRTDTQYF.

The DNA of the CDR3 is TGTGCCAGCAGTAGGACAGACTTTTACGAGCAGTACTTC. The encoded protein is CASSRTDFYEQYF. The genes are TRBV6-6 and TRBJ2-7; D may be TRBD1 (6 bases). The CDR3 spans 13 residues. Trimming left V 5 bases short and J 4 bases short, with 12 bases between. Germline V gene sequence: CDR1 MNHNY, CDR2 SVGAGI (reference sequence).

J is TRBJ2-7 and V is TRBV2; 10 bases are a match to TRBD1. V trimming: 8 bases; J trimming: 4 bases; junction bases outside the gene matches: 17. The germline gives CDR1 SNHLY, CDR2 FYNNEI. CDR3 length: 17 residues. This chain's CDR3 is CASYPGTGAPSSYEQYF. The DNA for the CDR3 is TGTGCCAGCTACCCCGGGACAGGGGCTCCTAGTTCGTACGAGCAGTACTTC.

The chain carries TRBV28 and TRBJ1-2, with D unclear. The germline V and J ends were trimmed by 2 bases and 2 bases, with 12 bases remaining between them. The CDR3 is made up of 15 amino acids. Germline V CDR1 and CDR2: MDHEN, SYDVKM. The CDR3 spells CASSLGGKTNYGYTF. The CDR3, as DNA: TGTGCCAGCAGTTTAGGAGGGAAGACGAACTATGGCTACACCTTC.

The CDR3 loop reads CASSLATGVGNTEAFF. In DNA, the CDR3 is TGTGCCAGCAGCTTAGCGACAGGGGTGGGAAACACTGAAGCTTTCTTT. This chain uses TRBV11-2 with TRBJ1-1, with 8 nucleotides matching TRBD1. The CDR3 totals 16 residues. J gave up 2 bases and V 1 base, and 6 bases lay outside the gene matches. Germline CDR1 and CDR2: SGHAT and FQNNGV.

The chain is built from TRBV5-1 and TRBJ1-1, with D uncertain. The CDR3 length is 16 residues. Trimming stripped 2 bases from V and 3 bases from J, with 17 bases between. Germline values: CDR1 SGHRS, CDR2 YFSETQ. CDR3 loop: CASSFRVDAEDTEAFF. The CDR3 nucleotides read TGCGCCAGCAGCTTTAGGGTCGACGCAGAGGACACTGAAGCTTTCTTT.

V usage is TRBV6-5 and J usage is TRBJ2-1; 8 bases are shared with TRBD2. The length of the CDR3 is 15 residues. V lost 0 bases and J lost 8; bases outside the gene matches: 6. The germline gives CDR1 MNHEY, CDR2 SVGAGI. CDR3 in DNA: TGTGCCAGCAGTTACTCTAGCGGGGTGTGGGATGAGCAGTTCTTC. It translates to CASSYSSGVWDEQFF.

CDR3 bases: TGTGCCAGCAGTTTATGGTATACTCAGCAGTTCTTC. Its translation is CASSLWYTQQFF. The chain uses TRBV28 and TRBJ2-1; no clear D gene. Germline CDR1 and CDR2: MDHEN and SYDVKM. The CDR3 totals 12 residues. The V end lost 0 bases, the J end lost 11 bases, and 8 bases lay between the germline ends.

The J gene is TRBJ1-3, the V gene TRBV10-2; tentative D call: TRBD1 (5 bases). The V end was cut by 5 bases, the J end by 0 bases, with 11 bases between. Germline V gene sequence: CDR1 WSHSY, CDR2 SAAADI. The CDR3 totals 15 residues. The chain's CDR3 is CASSLGEFSGNTIYF. DNA of the CDR3: TGCGCCAGCAGTTTAGGGGAATTCTCTGGAAACACCATATATTTT.

The table lists this clone with a few counts. The rearrangement links TRBV4-1 to TRBJ1-2; no reliable D call. V lost 2 bases and J 7 bases, leaving 14 bases between the germline ends. The CDR3 runs 14 residues. The germline V gene has CDR1 MGHRA and CDR2 YSYEKL. The CDR3 region has the DNA TGCGCCAGCAGCCAATGGAACCTAAACAGTGGCTACACCTTC. The encoded protein is CASSQWNLNSGYTF.

This chain connects TRBV7-9 to TRBJ2-7; 9 bases line up with TRBD1. The CDR3 spans 15 residues. From germline, CDR1 is SEHNR and CDR2 FQNEAQ (reference sequence). Losses at the gene ends were 5 bases for V and 6 bases for J; bases not matched to a gene: 11. The CDR3 protein is CASSRGLQGASEQYF. The CDR3 nucleotides read TGTGCCAGCAGCCGGGGGTTACAGGGGGCCAGCGAGCAGTACTTC.

The DNA for the CDR3 is TGTGCCAGCAGCCGGGACTCGAATTACGAGCAGTACTTC. Translation: CASSRDSNYEQYF. The rearrangement uses TRBV14 and TRBJ2-7, with TRBD2 as a possible D gene (6 bases). CDR1 and CDR2 (germline): SGHDN, FVKESK. V dropped 4 bases and J dropped 4 bases, with 11 bases sitting between them. The CDR3 is 13 residues long.

The gene calls are TRBV11-2 and TRBJ2-7, with TRBD2 matching 8 bases. Germline CDR1 and CDR2: SGHAT and FQNNGV. The CDR3 loop spans 15 amino acids. V was clipped by 6 bases and J by 5 bases; unmatched bases: 12. Here the CDR3 reads CASSPWSGRDNEQYF. In nucleotides, the CDR3 is TGTGCCAGCAGTCCTTGGAGCGGGAGAGATAACGAGCAGTACTTC.

In DNA, the CDR3 is TGTGCCAGCAGCTCACCTAAATATCAATCAGAGACCCAGTACTTC. It yields the protein CASSSPKYQSETQYF. The chain couples TRBV5-4 to TRBJ2-5; no clear D gene. This CDR3 region has 15 residues. The V gene lost 3 bases and the J gene lost 4 bases, with 16 bases spanning the gap. Germline V gives CDR1 SGHNT, CDR2 YYREEE (reference sequence). The whole variable domain, remainder taken from reference TRBV5-4 and TRBJ2-5, is ETGVTQSPTHLIKTRGQQVTLRCSSQSGHNTVSWYQQALGQGPQFIFQYYREEENGRGNFPPRFSGLQFPNYSSELNVNALELDDSALYLCASSSPKYQSETQYFGPGTRLLVL.

J is TRBJ1-2 and V is TRBV4-2; TRBD1 is a possible D gene (5 bases). Germline CDR1 reads LGHNA; CDR2 reads YNFKEQ. The CDR3 is 14 amino acids. V lost 1 base, J lost 7 bases, and 13 bases lay in between. DNA for the CDR3: TGTGCCAGCAGCCAAGGGGGACCCCTCCGTGGCTACACCTTC. Translated, it gives CASSQGGPLRGYTF.

CDR3 loop: CSVAQGANFAYEQYF. DNA of the CDR3: TGCAGCGTTGCACAGGGGGCAAATTTTGCCTACGAGCAGTACTTC. The rearrangement uses TRBV29-1 and TRBJ2-7; TRBD1 matches 9 bases. CDR1 and CDR2 from the germline V gene are SQVTM and ANQGSEA. CDR3 length: 15 amino acids. Germline trimming cut 4 bases from V and 2 bases from J; bases unmatched to any gene: 9.

This sequence joins TRBV5-1 and TRBJ2-2; 9 bases are a match to TRBD2. The germline V gene has CDR1 SGHRS and CDR2 YFSETQ. The CDR3 runs 16 residues. Germline trimming cut 0 bases from V and 3 bases from J; bases unmatched to any gene: 3. CDR3 sequence: CASSLELAGHTGELFF. In DNA form, the CDR3 reads TGCGCCAGCAGCTTGGAGCTAGCGGGACACACCGGGGAGCTGTTTTTT.

This clone has only a few counts. The chain combines TRBV7-9 with TRBJ1-2; D call uncertain. The V end was cut by 2 bases, the J end by 3 bases, with 10 bases between. This CDR3 region has 14 residues. Germline V gene lookup returns CDR1 SEHNR and CDR2 FQNEAQ (reference sequence). The CDR3 sequence: CASSLSWVDYGYTF. The CDR3 region has the DNA TGTGCCAGCAGCTTAAGCTGGGTCGACTATGGCTACACCTTC.

The V call is TRBV5-1, the J call TRBJ2-2; D gene uncertain. This CDR3 comprises 15 residues. Trimming left V 2 bases short and J 4 bases short, with 12 bases between. Germline V gene lookup returns CDR1 SGHRS and CDR2 YFSETQ. The CDR3 reads CASSFEGPLTGELFF. CDR3 DNA: TGCGCCAGCAGCTTTGAAGGGCCACTCACCGGGGAGCTGTTTTTT.

The J gene is TRBJ2-1, the V gene TRBV4-2; D gene unclear. Germline CDR1 LGHNA, CDR2 YNFKEQ. Trimming took 0 bases from V and 3 from J, leaving 12 bases between them. The CDR3 runs 16 residues. CDR3 sequence: CASSQDRPGFYNEQFF. CDR3 nucleotides: TGTGCCAGCAGCCAAGATCGGCCAGGATTCTACAATGAGCAGTTCTTC.

V is TRBV18 and J is TRBJ2-1; 9 nucleotides align to TRBD2. The CDR3 runs to 16 residues. Trimming at V came to 3 bases and at J to 6 bases, leaving 9 bases not matched to a gene. CDR1 KGHSH and CDR2 LQKENI come from the germline V gene. CDR3 coding DNA: TGTGCCAGCTCACCTGAACTAGCGGGTGCTGGCAATGAGCAGTTCTTC. As protein: CASSPELAGAGNEQFF.

This chain uses TRBV5-8 with TRBJ1-1; 8 nucleotides match TRBD1. The germline V gene encodes CDR1 SGHTS and CDR2 YDEGEE. Losses at the gene ends were 1 base for V and 1 base for J; bases not matched to a gene: 3. The CDR3 runs 15 residues. The CDR3 region is CASSLKDRANTEAFF. CDR3 bases: TGTGCCAGCAGCTTGAAGGACAGGGCGAACACTGAAGCTTTCTTT.